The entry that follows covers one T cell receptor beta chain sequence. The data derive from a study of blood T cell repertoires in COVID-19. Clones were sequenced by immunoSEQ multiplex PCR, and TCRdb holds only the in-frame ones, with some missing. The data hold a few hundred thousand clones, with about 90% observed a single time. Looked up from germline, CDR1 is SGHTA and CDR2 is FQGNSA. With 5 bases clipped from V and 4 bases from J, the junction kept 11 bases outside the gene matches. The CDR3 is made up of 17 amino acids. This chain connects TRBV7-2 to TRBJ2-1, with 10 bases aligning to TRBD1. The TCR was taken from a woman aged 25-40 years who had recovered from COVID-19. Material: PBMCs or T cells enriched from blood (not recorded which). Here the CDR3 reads CASSLFIGTGEYNEQFF. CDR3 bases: TGTGCCAGCAGCCTATTTATCGGGACAGGGGAATACAATGAGCAGTTCTTC.